These T cell receptor beta chains were read from a single sample in a study of regulatory T cells in long-lasting Graves disease. One entry per CDR3 protein results from TCRdb running MiXCR on the multiplex PCR reads. The data hold approximately 400,000 distinct CDR3 sequences, with 15% to 19% observed a single time. Sequenced here: peripheral blood mononuclear cells (PBMCs), sampled at new diagnosis, from a patient treated with antithyroid drugs. The origin of the receptors is a female donor with Graves disease. CDR3s include the opening cysteine and the closing phenylalanine or tryptophan. A D gene is named only where the DNA matches it firmly. Not all rows give a size; the values are once, few, many and, for expanded clones, a class.

clone size	J gene	V gene	D gene	CDR3 protein	CDR3 DNA
many	TRBJ2-5	TRBV7-6	TRBD2	CASSLVAGGKETQYF	TGTGCCAGCAGCTTGGTGGCGGGAGGGAAAGAGACCCAGTACTTC
.	TRBJ2-5	TRBV2	.	CASSMDIGETQYF	TGTGCCAGCAGTATGGACATAGGAGAGACCCAGTACTTC
many	TRBJ1-2	TRBV5-5	.	CASSFTISGTGIGGYTF	TGTGCCAGCAGTTTTACAATTTCCGGGACCGGGATCGGGGGCTACACCTTC
.	TRBJ1-6	TRBV11-2	.	CASSSVARGMYNSPLHF	TGTGCCAGCAGCTCAGTGGCTAGGGGGATGTATAATTCACCCCTCCACTTT
.	TRBJ1-1	TRBV18	TRBD1	CASSPGTDVGAFF	TGTGCCAGCTCACCAGGGACAGATGTCGGGGCTTTCTTT
many	TRBJ2-1	TRBV5-6	.	CASSDNILSYNEQFF	TGTGCCAGCAGTGACAACATACTCTCCTACAATGAGCAGTTCTTC
.	TRBJ1-3	TRBV2	.	CASSEGRAGNTIYF	TGTGCCAGCAGTGAGGGGAGGGCTGGAAACACCATATATTTT
many	TRBJ1-1	TRBV5-1	.	CASRFTSGAHEAFF	TGCGCCAGCAGATTCACTTCGGGGGCGCATGAAGCTTTCTTT
few	TRBJ1-2	TRBV4-2	.	CASSQDLATDYGYTF	TGTGCCAGCAGCCAAGACCTGGCAACTGACTATGGCTACACCTTC
many	TRBJ1-1	TRBV6-1	.	CASGENTEAFF	TGTGCCAGCGGGGAGAACACTGAAGCTTTCTTT
many	TRBJ2-7	TRBV27	TRBD2	CASMSSGMPYEQYF	TGTGCCAGCATGTCTAGCGGGATGCCCTACGAGCAGTACTTC
.	TRBJ2-3	TRBV12-3/TRBV12-4	TRBD2	CASSLRGGGKDTQYF	TGTGCCAGCAGTTTACGGGGCGGGGGGAAAGATACGCAGTATTTT
.	TRBJ2-7	TRBV11-2	TRBD2	CASSARTSYASEQYF	TGTGCCAGCAGCGCCCGGACTAGCTACGCTTCCGAGCAGTACTTC
.	TRBJ2-3	TRBV3-1	TRBD2	CASSRGTSGGTVSQYF	TGTGCCAGCAGCCGCGGGACTAGCGGGGGAACGGTTTCGCAGTATTTT
many	TRBJ2-1	TRBV7-6	.	CASSLGTPNNEQFF	TGTGCCAGCAGCTTAGGGACACCCAACAATGAGCAGTTCTTC
.	TRBJ2-7	TRBV28	.	CASSLARDGEQYF	TGTGCCAGCAGTTTAGCCCGCGACGGGGAGCAGTACTTC
many	TRBJ2-2	TRBV7-9	.	CASSTSLYAGELFF	TGTGCCAGCAGCACATCTCTCTATGCCGGGGAGCTGTTTTTT
many	TRBJ2-2	TRBV20-1	.	CSASIWDNVANTGELFF	TGCAGTGCTAGTATATGGGACAACGTCGCGAACACCGGGGAGCTGTTTTTT
many	TRBJ1-2	TRBV5-1	TRBD1	CASSRNDRVNYGYTF	TGCGCCAGCAGCCGAAATGACAGGGTAAACTATGGCTACACCTTC
.	TRBJ1-1	TRBV5-1	.	CASSLGYDRRNEAFF	TGCGCCAGCAGCTTGGGGTACGACAGGCGAAATGAAGCTTTCTTT
many	TRBJ2-3	TRBV27	TRBD2	CASSLSGTSADTQYF	TGTGCCAGCAGTTTATCGGGGACTAGCGCAGATACGCAGTATTTT
.	TRBJ1-2	TRBV28	.	CASRPPSGDYGYTF	TGTGCCAGCAGACCTCCTTCAGGGGACTATGGCTACACCTTC
.	TRBJ2-2	TRBV28	.	CASSLQQRTGELFF	TGTGCCAGCAGTTTACAGCAGCGAACCGGGGAGCTGTTTTTT
many	TRBJ1-5	TRBV12-3/TRBV12-4	.	CASSREGLYQPQHF	TGTGCCAGCAGTCGGGAAGGTTTATATCAGCCCCAGCATTTT
many	TRBJ2-7	TRBV6-1	TRBD1	CASTKTGVNYEQYF	TGTGCCAGCACCAAGACAGGGGTAAATTACGAGCAGTACTTC
many	TRBJ2-1	TRBV28	TRBD2	CASSFSGLAGGREQFF	TGTGCCAGCAGTTTCTCGGGACTAGCGGGAGGGCGAGAGCAGTTCTTC
many	TRBJ2-5	TRBV12-3/TRBV12-4	TRBD2	CASSPGGGGGETQYF	TGTGCCAGCAGCCCCGGGGGGGGGGGCGGGGAGACCCAGTACTTC
few	TRBJ1-2	TRBV19	.	CASSIVRSGDGGYTF	TGTGCCAGTAGTATTGTGAGGTCAGGGGATGGCGGCTACACCTTC
many	TRBJ1-1	TRBV20-1	.	CSASDRTAFF	TGCAGTGCCTCGGACCGAACAGCTTTCTTT
.	TRBJ2-7	TRBV9	.	CASSGGGTSSYEQYF	TGTGCCAGCAGCGGGGGGGGGACAAGCTCCTACGAGCAGTACTTC
.	TRBJ2-7	TRBV28	.	CASSPEGRIYYEQYF	TGTGCCAGCAGTCCGGAGGGACGGATATACTACGAGCAGTACTTC
many	TRBJ2-1	TRBV7-9	TRBD1	CASSSDRGRGLNEQFF	TGTGCCAGCAGCTCCGACAGGGGGCGCGGACTAAATGAGCAGTTCTTC
many	TRBJ2-1	TRBV5-1	TRBD2	CASSPSSGIRADSYNEQFF	TGCGCCAGCAGCCCGTCTAGCGGGATCAGAGCCGACTCCTACAATGAGCAGTTCTTC
few	TRBJ1-5	TRBV5-6	.	CASSLGQQPQHF	TGTGCCAGCAGCTTGGGGCAGCAGCCCCAGCATTTT
.	TRBJ2-7	TRBV6-2/TRBV6-3	.	CASSFQPAYEQYF	TGTGCCAGCAGTTTTCAACCAGCCTACGAGCAGTACTTC
few	TRBJ2-1	TRBV15	TRBD1	CATSRARQGAGNEQFF	TGTGCCACCAGCAGGGCCCGACAGGGGGCCGGGAATGAGCAGTTCTTC
many	TRBJ1-4	TRBV10-3	TRBD1	CATRQGRTEKLFF	TGTGCCACAAGACAGGGGAGGACTGAAAAACTGTTTTTT
many	TRBJ2-4	TRBV20-1	TRBD2	CSAFNAGEAKNIQYF	TGCAGTGCCTTTAATGCGGGGGAAGCCAAAAACATTCAGTACTTC
many	TRBJ1-1	TRBV20-1	.	CSVPGAWAEAFF	TGCAGTGTCCCGGGGGCGTGGGCTGAAGCTTTCTTT
.	TRBJ2-1	TRBV20-1	.	CSARGGVRNEQFF	TGCAGTGCTAGGGGGGGAGTTCGGAATGAGCAGTTCTTC
few	TRBJ2-7	TRBV24-1	.	CATSDSGTHHYEQYF	TGTGCCACCAGTGATTCAGGGACACACCACTACGAGCAGTACTTC
many	TRBJ1-1	TRBV7-3	.	CASSLTRTDITEAFF	TGTGCCAGCAGCTTAACAAGGACGGATATCACTGAAGCTTTCTTT
.	TRBJ2-3	TRBV12-3/TRBV12-4	.	CASSFSRLSGGAGTYTDTQYF	TGTGCCAGCAGTTTCTCTAGGCTCTCGGGGGGCGCAGGAACTTACACAGATACGCAGTATTTT
medium-sized	TRBJ1-1	TRBV2	.	CASSELENTEAFF	TGTGCCAGCAGTGAATTAGAGAACACTGAAGCTTTCTTT
many	TRBJ1-3	TRBV5-1	TRBD1	CASSLMGTTGGGGNTIYF	TGCGCCAGCAGCTTAATGGGCACCACAGGGGGCGGTGGAAACACCATATATTTT
many	TRBJ2-1	TRBV7-2	TRBD2	CASSPSGVYNEQFF	TGTGCCAGCAGCCCTAGCGGGGTCTACAATGAGCAGTTCTTC
many	TRBJ2-7	TRBV30	TRBD1	CAWSGDRVGEQYF	TGTGCCTGGAGCGGGGACAGGGTCGGCGAGCAGTACTTC
many	TRBJ2-1	TRBV2	TRBD1	CASSGDRGNEQFF	TGTGCCAGCAGTGGGGACAGGGGAAATGAGCAGTTCTTC
.	TRBJ1-4	TRBV20-1	.	CSAARLTGRNEKLFF	TGCAGTGCCGCCCGTCTAACAGGACGAAATGAAAAACTGTTTTTT
.	TRBJ2-3	TRBV4-3	TRBD2	CASGTGGSDTQYF	TGCGCCAGCGGAACGGGAGGATCAGATACGCAGTATTTT
.	TRBJ1-1	TRBV7-9	.	CASPEGREAFF	TGTGCCAGCCCTGAGGGCCGTGAAGCTTTCTTT
.	TRBJ2-4	TRBV13	.	CASSLGRGAKNIQYF	TGTGCCAGCAGCTTAGGAAGGGGGGCCAAAAACATTCAGTACTTC
few	TRBJ2-3	TRBV2	TRBD2	CASRVAGGLNTQYF	TGTGCCAGCAGGGTAGCGGGGGGGCTAAATACGCAGTATTTT
many	TRBJ2-5	TRBV6-1	TRBD1	CASSSPGGAETQYF	TGTGCCAGCAGCTCCCCAGGGGGCGCTGAGACCCAGTACTTC
many	TRBJ1-4	TRBV30	.	CAWIIGWPRGEKLFF	TGTGCCTGGATCATAGGGTGGCCCCGAGGTGAAAAACTGTTTTTT
many	TRBJ1-1	TRBV7-3	.	CASSSGLRGNTEAFF	TGTGCCAGCAGCTCAGGACTAAGGGGGAACACTGAAGCTTTCTTT
many	TRBJ2-3	TRBV7-3	.	CASSYLSGRSPDTQYF	TGTGCCAGCAGCTACCTCTCGGGACGATCCCCAGATACGCAGTATTTT
many	TRBJ1-1	TRBV20-1	TRBD1	CSARVAGQVVRGRKAFF	TGCAGTGCTAGAGTCGCAGGACAGGTGGTTCGAGGTCGTAAGGCTTTCTTT
many	TRBJ1-3	TRBV7-9	TRBD1	CASSGQGADGNTIYF	TGTGCCAGCAGCGGACAGGGGGCGGATGGAAACACCATATATTTT
many	TRBJ1-2	TRBV2	.	CASSPGTASFYGYTF	TGTGCCAGCAGTCCCGGGACGGCGAGCTTTTATGGCTACACCTTC